The 18 T cell receptor beta chains reported below all come from one sample, sequenced in a study of OX40 agonist ivuxolimab in advanced cancers. The repertoire was sequenced with immunoSEQ multiplex PCR; TCRdb's copy has only in-frame clones and lacks some. Among tens of thousands of clones, 75% to 90% were seen once, and the ten largest hold 15% to 20%. The source material was CD4+ or CD8+ T cells sorted from blood, sampled in a trial of the OX40 agonist ivuxolimab. All receptors derive from an adult with an advanced solid tumor such as melanoma, head and neck, liver or kidney cancer.

The rearrangement uses TRBV7-9 and TRBJ1-3; D might be TRBD1 (6 bases). Germline loops: CDR1 SEHNR, CDR2 FQNEAQ (reference sequence). The CDR3 length is 15 residues. Trimming took 5 bases from V and 0 from J, leaving 11 bases between them. CDR3 bases: TGTGCCAGCAGCCCACAGGGCAGCTCTGGAAACACCATATATTTT. It encodes CASSPQGSSGNTIYF.

This clone has just a few counts. The CDR3 loop reads CASSSGTVPYEQYF. In DNA form, the CDR3 reads TGTGCCAGCAGCTCAGGGACAGTCCCCTACGAGCAGTACTTC. This rearrangement joins TRBV7-2 to TRBJ2-7, with TRBD1 identical over 7 bases. The CDR3 covers 14 residues. V dropped 4 bases and J dropped 2; count of bases not matched to a gene: 5. CDR1 and CDR2 from the germline V gene are SGHTA and FQGNSA.

The chain carries TRBV5-1 and TRBJ2-2, with TRBD2 matching 8 bases. After removal of 2 bases from V and 5 bases from J, the junction contained 11 bases not matched to a gene. The CDR3 contains 17 residues. The germline V gene encodes CDR1 SGHRS and CDR2 YFSETQ. Here the CDR3 reads CASSFFSSGSGTGELFF. DNA of the CDR3: TGCGCCAGCAGCTTTTTTTCGAGCGGGAGTGGTACCGGGGAGCTGTTTTTT.

The CDR3 sequence is CASSLRVGHREEAFF. The CDR3, as DNA: TGTGCCAGCAGCTTAAGGGTTGGGCATAGGGAGGAAGCTTTCTTT. The chain uses TRBV7-9 and TRBJ1-1, with D hard to call. Germline lookup yields CDR1 SEHNR and CDR2 FQNEAQ (reference sequence). Trimming removed 2 bases at V and 8 bases at J, with 18 bases between. This CDR3 is built from 15 residues.

The rearrangement links TRBV2 to TRBJ1-5; D unclear. Germline values: CDR1 SNHLY, CDR2 FYNNEI. V was pared by 3 bases and J by 1 base, with 4 bases between. The CDR3 is made up of 13 amino acids. The CDR3 reads CASSDMSNQPQHF. CDR3 in DNA: TGTGCCAGCAGTGACATGAGCAATCAGCCCCAGCATTTT.

The rearrangement uses TRBV13 and TRBJ2-2; 9 nucleotides align to TRBD2. The CDR3 contains 16 residues. The germline V gene encodes CDR1 PRHDT and CDR2 FYEKMQ (reference sequence). Germline trimming cut 5 bases from V and 7 bases from J; bases unmatched to any gene: 11. The CDR3 DNA reads as TGTGCCAGCAGCGAGGGTAGCGGGAGCTTCGGCGGGGAGCTGTTTTTT. It is translated as CASSEGSGSFGGELFF.

The V gene is TRBV4-3, the J gene TRBJ1-2; 8 bases match TRBD1. The V gene end was trimmed by 4 bases and the J gene end by 4 bases; junction bases not matched to a gene: 14. There are 17 residues in the CDR3. Germline-derived CDR1 and CDR2 are LGHNA and YSLEER. CDR3 loop: CASSPWTGSYSGYGYTF. CDR3 DNA sequence: TGCGCCAGCAGCCCTTGGACAGGGAGCTATTCAGGCTATGGCTACACCTTC.

This chain uses TRBV11-3 with TRBJ2-3; TRBD1 aligns across 10 bases. The CDR3 covers 16 residues. V trimming: 1 base; J trimming: 9 bases; junction bases outside the gene matches: 10. Per germline, CDR1 SGHNT and CDR2 YENEEA. The CDR3 loop reads CASSLVWDRGLATQYF. The CDR3 DNA is TGTGCCAGCAGCTTAGTTTGGGACAGGGGTTTGGCAACGCAGTATTTT.

CDR3 DNA: TGTGCCAGCAGAACCGGGACAGGGGTAGGGGAGACCCAGTACTTC. This codes for CASRTGTGVGETQYF. The chain employs TRBV28 and TRBJ2-5; 10 positions agree with TRBD1. With 6 bases clipped from V and 5 bases from J, the junction kept 9 bases outside the gene matches. This CDR3 comprises 15 residues. CDR1 and CDR2 from the germline V gene are MDHEN and SYDVKM.

The J gene is TRBJ1-1, the V gene TRBV19; no clear D. CDR1 and CDR2 (germline): LNHDA, SQIVND (reference sequence). V lost 1 base and J lost 1, with 4 bases in between. The CDR3 is 13 amino acids. The CDR3 bases are TGTGCCAGTAGTATAGGCAGGAACACTGAAGCTTTCTTT. It translates to CASSIGRNTEAFF.

The rearrangement uses TRBV15 and TRBJ2-2, with D perhaps TRBD2 (5 bases). The V gene lost 0 bases and the J gene lost 8 bases, with 13 bases spanning the gap. The CDR3 runs to 15 residues. Per the germline V gene, CDR1 is LNHNV and CDR2 is YYDKDF (reference sequence). CDR3 nucleotide sequence: TGTGCCACCAGCAGAGATATAGACGGAGGAGGGGAGCTGTTTTTT. Translated: CATSRDIDGGGELFF. Filled out from reference TRBV15 and TRBJ2-2, the complete variable domain reads DAMVIQNPRYQVTQFGKPVTLSCSQTLNHNVMYWYQQKSSQAPKLLFHYYDKDFNNEADTPDNFQSRRPNTSFCFLDIRSPGLGDTAMYLCATSRDIDGGGELFFGEGSRLTVL.

The chain links TRBV15 to TRBJ2-1, with D hard to call. Germline CDR1 reads LNHNV; CDR2 reads YYDKDF (reference sequence). Trimming pared 0 bases from V and 2 bases from J, leaving 8 bases between. This CDR3 spans 15 amino acids. The CDR3 spells CATSRDYSAYNEQFF. In DNA form, the CDR3 reads TGTGCCACCAGCAGAGATTATTCGGCCTACAATGAGCAGTTCTTC.

CDR3 DNA sequence: TGTGCCAGCAGGCTTACCTTAGGACAGGGGGCGGACGAGCAGTACTTC. This encodes CASRLTLGQGADEQYF. V gene TRBV11-3 combines with J gene TRBJ2-7; 11 nucleotides align to TRBD1. After removal of 6 bases from V and 5 bases from J, the junction contained 12 bases not matched to a gene. This CDR3 has 16 amino acids. Looked up from germline, CDR1 is SGHNT and CDR2 is YENEEA.

This clone has a single count. This sequence joins TRBV19 and TRBJ1-1; no definite D call. This CDR3 has 15 amino acids. Germline-derived CDR1 and CDR2 are LNHDA and SQIVND (reference sequence). Trimming cost V 3 bases and J 1 base, with 12 bases left between them. The CDR3 DNA follows: TGTGCCAGTAGTATGCCGGGGATGGGGAACACTGAAGCTTTCTTT. Its translation is CASSMPGMGNTEAFF.

In its sample, this clone was seen once. The genes are TRBV7-3 and TRBJ2-3; D is unclear. Trimming shortened V by 5 bases and J by 0 bases, and 9 bases separated the two germline ends. This CDR3 is built from 14 residues. Germline-derived CDR1 and CDR2 are SGHTA and FQGTGA. CDR3 loop: CASSPLGSTDTQYF. The CDR3 DNA reads as TGTGCCAGCAGCCCGTTAGGCAGCACAGATACGCAGTATTTT.

This chain joins TRBV28 and TRBJ2-7, with D unresolved. The CDR3 has 15 amino acids. CDR1 and CDR2 (germline): MDHEN, SYDVKM. Trimming shortened V by 0 bases and J by 6 bases, and 15 bases separated the two germline ends. CDR3 region: CASSLWEVSVGEQYF. In nucleotides, the CDR3 is TGTGCCAGCAGTTTATGGGAAGTGAGCGTCGGCGAGCAGTACTTC.

The V gene is TRBV4-1, the J gene TRBJ2-5; D uncertain. There are 14 residues in the CDR3. The V gene lost 0 bases and the J gene lost 5 bases, with 10 bases spanning the gap. Germline lookup yields CDR1 MGHRA and CDR2 YSYEKL. The CDR3 bases are TGCGCCAGCAGCCAAGATAGTGTGCGGGAGACCCAGTACTTC. Its protein is CASSQDSVRETQYF.

V gene TRBV28 combines with J gene TRBJ1-3, with D hard to call. The CDR3 consists of 18 residues. The ends were cut back, 1 base at V and 0 bases at J, with 16 bases in the middle. Germline CDR1 reads MDHEN; CDR2 reads SYDVKM. The CDR3 region has the DNA TGTGCCAGCAGTTTATTCAGTTACGGGCAGCCCTCTGGAAACACCATATATTTT. Encoded protein: CASSLFSYGQPSGNTIYF.